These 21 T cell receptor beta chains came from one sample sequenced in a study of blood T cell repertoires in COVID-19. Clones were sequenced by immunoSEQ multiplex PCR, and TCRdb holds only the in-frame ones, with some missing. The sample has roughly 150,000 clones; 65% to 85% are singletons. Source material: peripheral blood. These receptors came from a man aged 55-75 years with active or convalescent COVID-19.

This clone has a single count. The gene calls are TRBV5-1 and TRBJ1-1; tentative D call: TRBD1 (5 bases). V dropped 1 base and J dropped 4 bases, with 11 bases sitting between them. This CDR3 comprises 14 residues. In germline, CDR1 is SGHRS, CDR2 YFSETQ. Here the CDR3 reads CASSLRGGRTEAFF. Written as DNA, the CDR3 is TGCGCCAGCAGCTTGCGGGGGGGTCGCACTGAAGCTTTCTTT.

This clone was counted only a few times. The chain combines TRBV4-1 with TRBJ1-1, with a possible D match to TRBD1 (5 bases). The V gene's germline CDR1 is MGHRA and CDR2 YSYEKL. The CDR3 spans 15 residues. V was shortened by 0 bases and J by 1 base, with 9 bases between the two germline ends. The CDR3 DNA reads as TGCGCCAGCAGCCAAGATATGGGGGGGAACACTGAAGCTTTCTTT. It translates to CASSQDMGGNTEAFF.

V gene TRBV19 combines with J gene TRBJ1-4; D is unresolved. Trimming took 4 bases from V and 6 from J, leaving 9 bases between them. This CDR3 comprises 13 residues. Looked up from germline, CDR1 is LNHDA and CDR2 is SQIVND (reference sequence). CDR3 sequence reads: CASSRVVDEKLFF. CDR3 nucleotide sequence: TGTGCCAGTAGTAGAGTGGTGGATGAAAAACTGTTTTTT.

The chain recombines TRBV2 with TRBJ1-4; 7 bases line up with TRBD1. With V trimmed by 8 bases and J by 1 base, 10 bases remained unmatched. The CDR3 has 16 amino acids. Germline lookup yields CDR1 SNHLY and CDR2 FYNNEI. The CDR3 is CASYDITGETNEKLFF. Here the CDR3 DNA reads TGTGCCAGCTACGACATCACAGGGGAAACTAATGAAAAACTGTTTTTT. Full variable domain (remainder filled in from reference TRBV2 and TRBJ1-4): EPEVTQTPSHQVTQMGQEVILRCVPISNHLYFYWYRQILGQKVEFLVSFYNNEISEKSEIFDDQFSVERPDGSNFTLKIRSTKLEDSAMYFCASYDITGETNEKLFFGSGTQLSVL.

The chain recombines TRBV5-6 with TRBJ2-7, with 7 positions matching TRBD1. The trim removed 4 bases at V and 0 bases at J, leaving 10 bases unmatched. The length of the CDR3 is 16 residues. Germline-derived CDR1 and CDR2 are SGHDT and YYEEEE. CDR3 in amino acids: CASSGAPGQISYEQYF. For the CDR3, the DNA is TGTGCCAGCAGCGGCGCCCCGGGACAGATCTCCTACGAGCAGTACTTC. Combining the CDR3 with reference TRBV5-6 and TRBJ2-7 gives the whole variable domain DAGVTQSPTHLIKTRGQQVTLRCSPKSGHDTVSWYQQALGQGPQFIFQYYEEEERQRGNFPDRFSGHQFPNYSSELNVNALLLGDSALYLCASSGAPGQISYEQYFGPGTRLTVT.

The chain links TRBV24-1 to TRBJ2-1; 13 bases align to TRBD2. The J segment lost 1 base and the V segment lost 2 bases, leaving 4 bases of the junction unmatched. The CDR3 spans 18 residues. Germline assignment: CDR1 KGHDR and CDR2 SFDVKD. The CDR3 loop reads CATSDSGLAGVSYNEQFF. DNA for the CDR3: TGTGCCACCAGTGATTCCGGACTAGCGGGAGTATCCTACAATGAGCAGTTCTTC.

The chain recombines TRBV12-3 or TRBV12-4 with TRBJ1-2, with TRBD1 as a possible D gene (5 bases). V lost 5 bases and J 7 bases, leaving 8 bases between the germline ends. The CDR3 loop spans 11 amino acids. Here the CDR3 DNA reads TGTGCCAGCAGTACAGGTGGTGGCTACACCTTC. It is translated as CASSTGGGYTF.

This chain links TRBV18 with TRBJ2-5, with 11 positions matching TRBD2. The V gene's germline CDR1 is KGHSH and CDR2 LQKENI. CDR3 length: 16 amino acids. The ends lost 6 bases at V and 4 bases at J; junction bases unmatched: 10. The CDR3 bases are TGTGCCAGCTCCCCTAGCGGGAGGTCTAATCTAGAGACCCAGTACTTC. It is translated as CASSPSGRSNLETQYF.

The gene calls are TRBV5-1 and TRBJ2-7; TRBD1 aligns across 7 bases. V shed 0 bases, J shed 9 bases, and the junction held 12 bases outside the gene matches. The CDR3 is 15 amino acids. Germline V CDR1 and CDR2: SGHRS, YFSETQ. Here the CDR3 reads CASSLAATGASGQYF. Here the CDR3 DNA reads TGCGCCAGCAGCTTGGCGGCCACAGGGGCCTCGGGGCAGTACTTC.

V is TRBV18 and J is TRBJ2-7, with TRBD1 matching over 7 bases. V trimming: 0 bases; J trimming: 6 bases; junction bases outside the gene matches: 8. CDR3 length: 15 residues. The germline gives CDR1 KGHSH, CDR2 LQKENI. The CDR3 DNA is TGTGCCAGCTCACCACCACAGGGGTGGGCTGGCGAGCAGTACTTC. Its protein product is CASSPPQGWAGEQYF.

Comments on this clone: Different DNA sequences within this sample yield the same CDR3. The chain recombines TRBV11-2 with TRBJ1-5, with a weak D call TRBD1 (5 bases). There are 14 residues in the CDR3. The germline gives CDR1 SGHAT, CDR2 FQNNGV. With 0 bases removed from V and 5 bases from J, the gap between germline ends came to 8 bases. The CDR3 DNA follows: TGTGCCAGCAGCTTAGATGGGGGGGATCAGCCCCAGCATTTT. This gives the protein CASSLDGGDQPQHF.

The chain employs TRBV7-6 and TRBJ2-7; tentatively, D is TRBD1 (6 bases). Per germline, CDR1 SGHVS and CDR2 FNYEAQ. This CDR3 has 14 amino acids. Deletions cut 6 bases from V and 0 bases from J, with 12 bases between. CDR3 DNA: TGTGCCAGCAGAAAGGACAGCCTCTCCTACGAGCAGTACTTC. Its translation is CASRKDSLSYEQYF.

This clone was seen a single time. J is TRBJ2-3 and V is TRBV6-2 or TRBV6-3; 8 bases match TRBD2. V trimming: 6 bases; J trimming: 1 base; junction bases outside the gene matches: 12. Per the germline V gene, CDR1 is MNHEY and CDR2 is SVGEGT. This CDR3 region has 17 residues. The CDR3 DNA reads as TGTGCCAGCAGCCGGACTAGCATGGGGGTCCGCACAGATACGCAGTATTTT. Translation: CASSRTSMGVRTDTQYF.

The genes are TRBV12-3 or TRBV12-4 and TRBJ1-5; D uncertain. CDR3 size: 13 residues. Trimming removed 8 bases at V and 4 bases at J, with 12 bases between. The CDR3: CASVRGQNQPQHF. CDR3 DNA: TGTGCCAGCGTACGAGGGCAAAATCAGCCCCAGCATTTT.

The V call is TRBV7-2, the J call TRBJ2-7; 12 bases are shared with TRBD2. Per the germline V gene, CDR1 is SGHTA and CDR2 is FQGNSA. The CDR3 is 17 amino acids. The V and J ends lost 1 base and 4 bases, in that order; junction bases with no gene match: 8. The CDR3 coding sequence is TGTGCCAGCAGCTTAGAACAGACTAGCGGGAGAGTGTACGAGCAGTACTTC. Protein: CASSLEQTSGRVYEQYF.

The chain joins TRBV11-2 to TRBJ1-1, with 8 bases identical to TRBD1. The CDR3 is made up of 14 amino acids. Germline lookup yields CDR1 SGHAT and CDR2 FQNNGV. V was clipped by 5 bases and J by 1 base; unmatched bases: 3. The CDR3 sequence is CASSRDRQNTEAFF. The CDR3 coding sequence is TGTGCCAGCAGCCGGGACAGGCAGAACACTGAAGCTTTCTTT.

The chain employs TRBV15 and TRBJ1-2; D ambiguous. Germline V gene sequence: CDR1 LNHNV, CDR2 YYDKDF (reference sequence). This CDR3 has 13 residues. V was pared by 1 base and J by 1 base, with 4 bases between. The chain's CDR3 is CATSRGVNYGYTF. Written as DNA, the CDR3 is TGTGCCACCAGCAGAGGAGTTAACTATGGCTACACCTTC.

CDR3 nucleotide sequence: TGTGCCAGCAGCCGCAATGAGCAGTTCTTC. Its protein is CASSRNEQFF. The chain employs TRBV7-6 and TRBJ2-1; no clear D. V lost 5 bases to trimming and J lost 6 bases, with 2 bases between them. The CDR3 totals 10 residues. CDR1 and CDR2 (germline): SGHVS, FNYEAQ.

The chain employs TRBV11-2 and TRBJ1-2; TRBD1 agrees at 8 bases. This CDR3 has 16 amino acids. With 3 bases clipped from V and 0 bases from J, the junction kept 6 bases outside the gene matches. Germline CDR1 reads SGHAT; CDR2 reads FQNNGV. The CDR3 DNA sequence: TGTGCCAGCAGCTTCGGTCACAGGGGGTCTAACTATGGCTACACCTTC. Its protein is CASSFGHRGSNYGYTF.

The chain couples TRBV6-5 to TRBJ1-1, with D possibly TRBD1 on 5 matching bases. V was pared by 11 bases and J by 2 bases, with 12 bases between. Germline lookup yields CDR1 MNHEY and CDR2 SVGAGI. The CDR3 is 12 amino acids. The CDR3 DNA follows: TGTGCCGTCCGGGACTCAAACACTGAAGCTTTCTTT. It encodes CAVRDSNTEAFF.

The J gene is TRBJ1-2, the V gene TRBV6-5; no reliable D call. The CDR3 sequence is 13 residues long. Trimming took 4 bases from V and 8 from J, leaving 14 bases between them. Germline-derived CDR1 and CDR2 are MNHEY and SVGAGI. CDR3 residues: CASSSAALVGYTF. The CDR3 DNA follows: TGTGCCAGCAGTTCAGCGGCGTTGGTAGGCTACACCTTC.